The 15 T cell receptor beta chains given below trace back to one sample, sequenced in a study of blood T cell repertoires in COVID-19. The repertoire was sequenced with immunoSEQ multiplex PCR; TCRdb's copy has only in-frame clones and lacks some. The sample shows about 150,000 clones, roughly nine tenths of them seen only once. Sequencing was performed on peripheral blood. These receptors were obtained from a woman aged 55-75 years with active COVID-19.

This chain connects TRBV18 to TRBJ2-7; tentative D call: TRBD2 (7 bases). CDR1 KGHSH and CDR2 LQKENI come from the germline V gene. Trimming left V 3 bases short and J 6 bases short, with 12 bases between. The CDR3 totals 13 residues. CDR3 bases: TGTGCCAGCTCACCGGGGGGGCCCGGCGAGCAGTACTTC. This sequence encodes CASSPGGPGEQYF.

V and J are TRBV27 and TRBJ2-1; D unclear. Trimming stripped 3 bases from V and 3 bases from J, with 9 bases between. This CDR3 contains 14 residues. The V gene's germline CDR1 is MNHEY and CDR2 SMNVEV (reference sequence). CDR3 sequence reads: CASSFATIYNEQFF. The CDR3 DNA reads TGTGCCAGCAGTTTCGCTACGATCTACAATGAGCAGTTCTTC.

The CDR3 region is CASSPQGLAGGEQFF. The CDR3 region has the DNA TGTGCCAGCTCACCCCAGGGACTAGCGGGAGGCGAGCAGTTCTTC. The V gene is TRBV18, the J gene TRBJ2-1, with 15 bases matching TRBD2. Trimming cost V 3 bases and J 10 bases; bases outside gene matches: 4. The CDR3 is 15 residues long. Germline V gene data show CDR1 as KGHSH and CDR2 as LQKENI.

The chain carries TRBV11-3 and TRBJ2-2; D remains ambiguous. Germline V gives CDR1 SGHNT, CDR2 YENEEA. Trimming shortened V by 5 bases and J by 3 bases, and 10 bases separated the two germline ends. This CDR3 is 14 amino acids long. CDR3: CASSPNLYTGELFF. CDR3 nucleotides: TGTGCCAGCAGCCCTAATTTGTACACCGGGGAGCTGTTTTTT.

The chain combines TRBV19 with TRBJ2-4, with 10 nucleotides matching TRBD2. Unmatched junction bases numbered 9, after V lost 1 base and J lost 0 bases. The CDR3 runs to 19 residues. Germline V CDR1 and CDR2: LNHDA, SQIVND (reference sequence). As DNA, the CDR3 is TGTGCCAGTAGTATAGGTCGACTAGCGGGCGATCTAGCCAAAAACATTCAGTACTTC. Protein sequence: CASSIGRLAGDLAKNIQYF.

The rearrangement joins TRBV21-1 to TRBJ2-3; the table gives TRBD2 as D, unverified against the DNA. TRBV21-1 is reported as a pseudogene. The CDR3 totals 24 residues. The CDR3 region is CASSRSISRGYSGRALRRTDTQYF. CDR3 nucleotide sequence: TGTGCCAGCAGCAGGTCAATTTCCAGGGGGTATAGCGGGAGGGCCCTAAGGCGCACAGATACGCAGTATTTT.

A few counts support this clone. The sample carries other DNA sequences with the same CDR3. The V call is TRBV5-1, the J call TRBJ2-3, with D uncertain. Trimming removed 1 base at V and 3 bases at J, with 3 bases between. Germline lookup yields CDR1 SGHRS and CDR2 YFSETQ. The CDR3 covers 12 residues. The CDR3 DNA sequence: TGCGCCAGCAGCTTGATAACAGATACGCAGTATTTT. Translating gives CASSLITDTQYF.

This chain connects TRBV11-2 to TRBJ2-1, with 11 bases aligning to TRBD2. With 1 base clipped from V and 0 bases from J, the junction kept 2 bases outside the gene matches. CDR3 length equals 17 residues. Germline V gene sequence: CDR1 SGHAT, CDR2 FQNNGV. For the CDR3, the DNA is TGTGCCAGCAGCTTAGTAGCGGGAGGGCCCTCCTACAATGAGCAGTTCTTC. Encoded protein: CASSLVAGGPSYNEQFF.

The chain links TRBV15 to TRBJ2-1, with 9 nucleotides matching TRBD2. J lost 6 bases, V lost 1 base, and 10 bases had no gene match. The V gene's germline CDR1 is LNHNV and CDR2 YYDKDF (reference sequence). There are 17 residues in the CDR3. The CDR3 bases are TGTGCCACCAGCAGAGGCCTCACTAGCGGGCTATCCAATGAGCAGTTCTTC. Translating it yields CATSRGLTSGLSNEQFF.

The chain employs TRBV6-2 or TRBV6-3 and TRBJ2-1; D is perhaps TRBD2 (6 bases). The CDR3 is made up of 16 amino acids. The germline V gene encodes CDR1 MNHEY and CDR2 SVGEGT. Trimming shortened V by 4 bases and J by 2 bases, and 15 bases separated the two germline ends. The CDR3 region has the DNA TGTGCCAGCAGTTCCCTCAACCGCGGGACCTACAATGAGCAGTTCTTC. The encoded protein is CASSSLNRGTYNEQFF.

The chain joins TRBV14 to TRBJ2-3; possible D gene TRBD2, 5 bases. The length of the CDR3 is 16 residues. V was shortened by 4 bases and J by 2 bases, with 16 bases between the two germline ends. Germline-derived CDR1 and CDR2 are SGHDN and FVKESK. CDR3 protein: CASSLWLAGSTDTQYF. Here the CDR3 DNA reads TGTGCCAGCAGCCTATGGTTGGCGGGTTCCACAGATACGCAGTATTTT.

J is TRBJ2-5 and V is TRBV7-2; TRBD2 matches 9 bases. V lost 5 bases, J lost 5 bases, and 15 bases stayed unmatched. This CDR3 has 17 amino acids. CDR1 is SGHTA, CDR2 FQGNSA, per germline. CDR3 in amino acids: CASSLRSPGLAAETQYF. Here the CDR3 DNA reads TGTGCCAGCAGCCTTAGGTCGCCGGGACTAGCTGCGGAGACCCAGTACTTC.

The chain has TRBV5-1 and TRBJ1-1; 7 positions agree with TRBD1. Germline trimming cut 5 bases from V and 3 bases from J; bases unmatched to any gene: 10. CDR3 length equals 15 residues. CDR1 is SGHRS and CDR2 is YFSETQ in the germline V gene. Here the CDR3 DNA reads TGCGCCAGCAGGAGACAGGGAAGGGGGGACACTGAAGCTTTCTTT. Translating gives CASRRQGRGDTEAFF. Together with reference TRBV5-1 and TRBJ1-1, the CDR3 gives the full variable domain: KAGVTQTPRYLIKTRGQQVTLSCSPISGHRSVSWYQQTPGQGLQFLFEYFSETQRNKGNFPGRFSGRQFSNSRSEMNVSTLELGDSALYLCASRRQGRGDTEAFFGQGTRLTVV.

The chain joins TRBV28 to TRBJ1-2, with TRBD1 as a possible D gene (6 bases). Germline CDR1 and CDR2: MDHEN and SYDVKM. This CDR3 is built from 15 residues. Between the trimmed V and J ends, which lost 5 bases and 5 bases, there was a span of 18 bases. The CDR3 DNA reads TGTGCCAGCAGTCCGAGACAGGCGCCGATATATGGCTACACCTTC. Translated: CASSPRQAPIYGYTF.

This clone has only a few counts. The chain combines TRBV5-1 with TRBJ2-2, with TRBD2 matching 13 bases. The germline CDR1 and CDR2 sequences are SGHRS and YFSETQ. This CDR3 has 15 amino acids. The V gene end was trimmed by 4 bases and the J gene end by 7 bases; junction bases not matched to a gene: 4. The CDR3 sequence: CASSLWTSGSGELFF. CDR3 bases: TGCGCCAGCAGCCTCTGGACTAGCGGGAGCGGGGAGCTGTTTTTT.